The sequence of this TCR beta chain was determined in a study of cytomegalovirus exposure and HLA in healthy donors. V was clipped by 0 bases and J by 8 bases; unmatched bases: 7. CDR3 length equals 16 residues. Germline CDR1 MNHEY, CDR2 SVGAGI. Clones were sequenced by immunoSEQ multiplex PCR, and TCRdb holds only the in-frame ones, with some missing. Among 97,000 or so clones listed, about 95% were seen once. This TCR came from a young woman in good health and CMV-seronegative. This chain connects TRBV6-5 to TRBJ2-1; 10 nucleotides agree with TRBD2. Source material: PBMCs. The CDR3 sequence is CASSYSPGLASDEQFF. The CDR3 region has the DNA TGTGCCAGCAGTTACTCGCCGGGACTAGCGTCGGATGAGCAGTTCTTC.